Following are 20 T cell receptor beta chains from one sample sequenced in a study of breast tumors, draining lymph nodes, adjacent tissues. Axillary draining lymph nodes of breast cancer patients supplied the node samples. TCRdb passed the multiplex PCR reads through MiXCR, listing each CDR3 protein once. Altogether 150,000 to 200,000 distinct CDR3 sequences are present, about 33% being singletons, with the ten largest covering approximately 4.3%. The source material was axillary lymph node tissue. These receptors were obtained from a female donor with breast cancer. Some clones in this sample may be carry-over from other donors' samples.

The V gene is TRBV7-9, the J gene TRBJ2-2; TRBD2 matches at 11 bases. The CDR3 has 17 amino acids. CDR1 is SEHNR, CDR2 FQNEAQ, per germline (reference sequence). With V trimmed by 11 bases and J by 1 base, 12 bases remained unmatched. The CDR3 sequence: CAWGDGTSGRNTGELFF. As DNA, the CDR3 is TGTGCCTGGGGGGACGGGACTAGCGGACGGAACACCGGGGAGCTGTTTTTT.

The DNA for the CDR3 is TGTGCCAGCAGCCAAGCATTTGGGACAGTCTCCTACGAGCAGTACTTC. Translated: CASSQAFGTVSYEQYF. V gene TRBV14 combines with J gene TRBJ2-7; TRBD1 matches 7 bases. The V gene's germline CDR1 is SGHDN and CDR2 FVKESK. CDR3 length: 16 amino acids. The V segment lost 1 base and the J segment 0 bases; nucleotides outside the gene matches: 6.

This clonotype was observed a handful of times. Since a much larger clone is just one base distant, this may be a read error. The chain employs TRBV11-3 and TRBJ2-5; 9 bases fit TRBD1. Germline CDR1 SGHNT, CDR2 YENEEA. V dropped 5 bases and J dropped 5; count of bases not matched to a gene: 18. The CDR3 runs 18 residues. The CDR3 loop is CASSQQWQSDRGGETQYF. CDR3 DNA sequence: TGTGCCAGCAGCCAACAATGGCAATCGGACAGGGGTGGGGAGACCCAGTACTTC. Full variable domain (outside the CDR3, taken from reference TRBV11-3 and TRBJ2-5): EAGVVQSPRYKIIEKKQPVAFWCNPISGHNTLYWYLQNLGQGPELLIRYENEEAVDDSQLPKDRFSAERLKGVDSTLKIQPAELGDSAVYLCASSQQWQSDRGGETQYFGPGTRLLVL.

The V call is TRBV9, the J call TRBJ2-5; TRBD2 is a possible D gene (5 bases). V lost 4 bases to trimming and J lost 5 bases, with 18 bases between them. There are 15 residues in the CDR3. The germline V gene has CDR1 SGDLS and CDR2 YYNGEE. CDR3: CASSLGSGLGETQYF. CDR3 DNA sequence: TGTGCCAGCAGCCTCGGATCGGGGTTAGGTGAGACCCAGTACTTC.

Details on this clonotype: A read error may explain this, as a much larger clone is one base away. The CDR3 region has the DNA TGCGCCAGCAGCTACTTGGAGACCGGGGACCTGTTTTTT. Amino acid sequence: CASSYLETGDLFF. The V call is TRBV5-1, the J call TRBJ2-2; tentatively, D is TRBD1 or TRBD2 (5 bases each). The CDR3 length is 13 residues. Per germline, CDR1 SGHRS and CDR2 YFSETQ.

This clonotype came up many times. The J gene is TRBJ2-5, the V gene TRBV19, with TRBD1 matching 7 bases. The CDR3 length is 13 residues. In germline, CDR1 is LNHDA, CDR2 SQIVND (reference sequence). The junction had 3 bases not matched to a gene; V was cut back by 3 bases and J by 5 bases. The DNA of the CDR3 is TGTGCCAGTAGTATCGGGACAGCCGAGACCCAGTACTTC. This translates into CASSIGTAETQYF.

This clonotype appeared a few times. The rearrangement uses TRBV6-5 and TRBJ2-2; 9 bases are shared with TRBD2. The V and J ends lost 5 bases and 6 bases, in that order; junction bases with no gene match: 7. This CDR3 has 15 residues. The germline gives CDR1 MNHEY, CDR2 SVGAGI. The DNA of the CDR3 is TGTGCCAGCAGTCCCTTAGCGGGAGAGGCCGGGGAGCTGTTTTTT. Its translation is CASSPLAGEAGELFF.

This clonotype has just one count. The chain links TRBV2 to TRBJ1-5; D is undetermined. CDR3 length equals 14 residues. The ends were cut back, 3 bases at V and 9 bases at J, with 15 bases in the middle. CDR1 and CDR2 from the germline V gene are SNHLY and FYNNEI. CDR3 nucleotide sequence: TGTGCCAGCAGTGACCGCGAGGAGGATCGGCCCCAGCATTTT. It codes for CASSDREEDRPQHF.

The V gene is TRBV11-2, the J gene TRBJ2-6, with TRBD1 matching over 8 bases. Germline lookup yields CDR1 SGHAT and CDR2 FQNNGV. The V gene end was trimmed by 1 base and the J gene end by 2 bases; junction bases not matched to a gene: 7. This CDR3 comprises 18 residues. CDR3 nucleotides: TGTGCCAGCAGCTTAGTGTCAGGGGGCTACACTGGGGCCAACGTCCTGACTTTC. Protein sequence: CASSLVSGGYTGANVLTF.

This clonotype was found a few times. The J gene is TRBJ1-1, the V gene TRBV5-8; D remains ambiguous. V was clipped by 4 bases and J by 2 bases, with 15 bases between them. The germline CDR1 and CDR2 sequences are SGHTS and YDEGEE. The CDR3 sequence is 15 residues long. The CDR3 sequence: CASSAKIGINTEAFF. The CDR3 region has the DNA TGTGCCAGCAGCGCAAAGATCGGAATAAACACTGAAGCTTTCTTT. Complete variable domain (other parts from reference TRBV5-8 and TRBJ1-1): EAGVTQSPTHLIKTRGQQATLRCSPISGHTSVYWYQQALGLGLQFLLWYDEGEERNRGNFPPRFSGRQFPNYSSELNVNALELEDSALYLCASSAKIGINTEAFFGQGTRLTVV.

This chain joins TRBV9 and TRBJ2-2, with 11 bases lining up with TRBD2. The CDR3 covers 17 residues. CDR1 and CDR2 from the germline V gene are SGDLS and YYNGEE. The V gene end was trimmed by 0 bases and the J gene end by 2 bases; junction bases not matched to a gene: 3. The CDR3 bases are TGTGCCAGCAGCGTAGGGGGACTAGCGGTCAACACCGGGGAGCTGTTTTTT. Translation: CASSVGGLAVNTGELFF.

Worth noting for this clonotype: A read error is possible here, since a much larger clone lies one base away. The rearrangement joins TRBV9 to TRBJ1-3; D is uncertain. CDR3 length: 15 residues. CDR1 is SGDLS, CDR2 YYNGEE, per germline. The CDR3 here is CACSVEALGTNTIYF. The DNA of the CDR3 is TGTGCCTGCAGCGTAGAAGCGTTAGGAACAAACACCATATATTTT.

This clonotype was picked up a small number of times. The chain recombines TRBV27 with TRBJ1-2; no clear D gene. The CDR3 covers 12 residues. Germline CDR1 and CDR2: MNHEY and SMNVEV (reference sequence). The ends were cut back, 7 bases at V and 4 bases at J, with 10 bases in the middle. The CDR3 nucleotides are TGTGCCAGCAAAGAACCCCCCTATGGCTACACCTTC. This sequence encodes CASKEPPYGYTF.

This clonotype was seen repeatedly, ten times or more. The chain recombines TRBV7-8 with TRBJ2-1; 8 bases map to TRBD2. The germline V gene has CDR1 SGHVS and CDR2 FQNEAQ. Trimming cost V 1 base and J 3 bases; bases outside gene matches: 5. The CDR3 consists of 16 residues. The CDR3 here is CASSLVQRGNYNEQFF. As DNA, the CDR3 is TGTGCCAGCAGCTTAGTGCAGCGGGGGAACTACAATGAGCAGTTCTTC.

The V and J genes are TRBV11-3 and TRBJ2-1, with 11 bases fitting TRBD2. Germline loops: CDR1 SGHNT, CDR2 YENEEA. The V gene end was trimmed by 4 bases and the J gene end by 9 bases; junction bases not matched to a gene: 11. There are 16 residues in the CDR3. CDR3: CASSSSGLAAATEQFF. Here the CDR3 DNA reads TGTGCCAGCAGCTCATCGGGACTAGCGGCGGCCACTGAGCAGTTCTTC.

The table lists this clonotype with a count of one. V usage is TRBV4-2 and J usage is TRBJ2-6; D is perhaps TRBD1 or TRBD2 (5 bases each). V lost 1 base, J lost 8 bases, and 9 bases lay in between. Germline V gene lookup returns CDR1 LGHNA and CDR2 YNFKEQ. There are 14 residues in the CDR3. CDR3 sequence: CASSQGPGPNVLTF. The CDR3 nucleotides read TGTGCCAGCAGCCAAGGGCCGGGACCCAACGTCCTGACTTTC.

The chain combines TRBV5-1 with TRBJ2-7, with 7 bases lining up with TRBD1. This CDR3 comprises 19 residues. Germline assignment: CDR1 SGHRS and CDR2 YFSETQ. V lost 3 bases, J lost 2 bases, and 20 bases stayed unmatched. The CDR3 here is CASSSSPLTAGTAAYEQYF. The CDR3 DNA sequence: TGCGCCAGCAGCTCCTCCCCACTTACTGCCGGGACAGCAGCCTACGAGCAGTACTTC.

This clonotype was found many times. V gene TRBV18 combines with J gene TRBJ1-4, with D perhaps TRBD1 (5 bases). CDR3 length: 15 residues. V lost 0 bases and J lost 7, with 12 bases in between. Germline values: CDR1 KGHSH, CDR2 LQKENI. CDR3 in amino acids: CASSPPEGRGEKLFF. In DNA form, the CDR3 reads TGTGCCAGCTCACCACCCGAGGGGCGGGGTGAAAAACTGTTTTTT.

This clonotype was seen at least ten times. This chain links TRBV15 with TRBJ2-5; no definite D call. Trimming pared 0 bases from V and 4 bases from J, leaving 6 bases between. The CDR3 loop spans 13 amino acids. Germline loops: CDR1 LNHNV, CDR2 YYDKDF (reference sequence). CDR3 protein: CATSRDRGETQYF. Written as DNA, the CDR3 is TGTGCCACCAGCAGAGATCGAGGAGAGACCCAGTACTTC.

In its sample, this clonotype was seen a few times. A much larger clone differs from this one at a single base, so this may be a read error. V is TRBV11-2 and J is TRBJ2-5, with D unclear. The CDR3 consists of 13 residues. Trimming removed 4 bases from V and 7 bases from J, with 13 bases in between. Per germline, CDR1 SGHAT and CDR2 FQNNGV. CDR3 in amino acids: CASSSTRWATQYF. The CDR3 nucleotides read TGTGCCAGCAGCTCCACGAGATGGGCGACCCAGTACTTC.